These 10 T cell receptor beta chains came from one sample sequenced in a study of shared clonotypes between healthy human individuals. Libraries were prepared by immunoSEQ multiplex PCR; TCRdb keeps only in-frame clonotypes and omits some of them. The table lists millions of clones, approximately 92% of them singletons. Sequencing was performed on naive CD4+ T cells sorted from blood. Subset of the sample: CD45RA+ positively selected. These receptor sequences come from a man younger than 30 in good health.

The V gene is TRBV7-2, the J gene TRBJ2-1; 10 nucleotides line up with TRBD2. The CDR3 has 16 amino acids. The germline CDR1 and CDR2 sequences are SGHTA and FQGNSA. The J segment lost 4 bases and the V segment lost 5 bases, leaving 8 bases of the junction unmatched. The CDR3 nucleotides read TGTGCCAGCAGCCGAAATGGACTAGCGGATTACAATGAGCAGTTCTTC. Its protein product is CASSRNGLADYNEQFF. The full variable domain, its missing parts supplied by reference TRBV7-2 and TRBJ2-1, is GAGVSQSPSNKVTEKGKDVELRCDPISGHTALYWYRQSLGQGLEFLIYFQGNSAPDKSGLPSDRFSAERTGGSVSTLTIQRTQQEDSAVYLCASSRNGLADYNEQFFGPGTRLTVL.

The chain links TRBV19 to TRBJ2-3; 12 nucleotides match TRBD2. This CDR3 is built from 17 residues. J was trimmed by 4 bases and V by 5 bases; bases with no gene match: 10. Germline CDR1 LNHDA, CDR2 SQIVND (reference sequence). The CDR3 sequence is CASSGLLAGGLPDTQYF. CDR3 sequence (DNA): TGTGCCAGTAGTGGTCTCCTAGCGGGGGGGCTGCCAGATACGCAGTATTTT.

This clone came up a few times. The DNA of the CDR3 is TGTGCCTGGAGTGTTTCCGGCAGCCTAAATCAGCCCCAGCATTTT. Residues: CAWSVSGSLNQPQHF. The J gene is TRBJ1-5, the V gene TRBV30; D remains ambiguous. This CDR3 contains 15 residues. The V and J ends lost 0 bases and 4 bases respectively, with 13 bases between them. Germline-derived CDR1 and CDR2 are GTSNPN and SVGIG (reference sequence).

This chain links TRBV5-4 with TRBJ2-7; TRBD1 is a possible D gene (7 bases). The V gene's germline CDR1 is SGHNT and CDR2 YYREEE (reference sequence). V shed 4 bases and J shed 4 bases, with 15 bases lying between them. The CDR3 has 14 amino acids. Here the CDR3 reads CASSPGDRLYEQYF. The CDR3 DNA follows: TGTGCCAGCAGCCCGGGGGACAGATTATACGAGCAGTACTTC.

This chain connects TRBV7-3 to TRBJ2-5, with D unresolved. Germline V gene sequence: CDR1 SGHTA, CDR2 FQGTGA. The V gene lost 4 bases and the J gene lost 7 bases, with 13 bases spanning the gap. The CDR3 is 13 amino acids. The DNA for the CDR3 is TGTGCCAGCAGCTCAACGGTGTTAACGACCCAGTACTTC. Protein: CASSSTVLTTQYF.

The V and J genes are TRBV18 and TRBJ2-4; D gene unclear. The V gene lost 2 bases and the J gene lost 0 bases, with 5 bases spanning the gap. Germline CDR1 reads KGHSH; CDR2 reads LQKENI. The CDR3 is 14 residues long. DNA of the CDR3: TGTGCCAGCTCACCAGATTTAGCCAAAAACATTCAGTACTTC. Translated: CASSPDLAKNIQYF.

CDR3 in amino acids: CASSQDKLNTGELFF. The CDR3 nucleotides are TGCGCCAGCAGCCAAGATAAACTGAACACCGGGGAGCTGTTTTTT. This chain connects TRBV4-3 to TRBJ2-2; unclear D gene. V shed 0 bases and J shed 1 base, with 6 bases lying between them. The CDR3 is made up of 15 amino acids. Looked up from germline, CDR1 is LGHNA and CDR2 is YSLEER.

V usage is TRBV30 and J usage is TRBJ2-7, with no clear D. Trimming cost V 2 bases and J 2 bases, with 13 bases left between them. Germline V gives CDR1 GTSNPN, CDR2 SVGIG (reference sequence). There are 14 residues in the CDR3. In nucleotides, the CDR3 is TGTGCCTGGAGTCCCCCGGCTCCTCCCTACGAGCAGTACTTC. Amino acid sequence: CAWSPPAPPYEQYF.

The chain links TRBV7-3 to TRBJ2-2; D is possibly TRBD1 or TRBD2 (5 bases each). CDR3 size: 15 residues. V was clipped by 5 bases and J by 0 bases, with 10 bases between them. Germline V gene sequence: CDR1 SGHTA, CDR2 FQGTGA. The CDR3 region has the DNA TGTGCCAGCAGCGCCGGGACCCCGAACACCGGGGAGCTGTTTTTT. Its protein is CASSAGTPNTGELFF.

The genes are TRBV6-6 and TRBJ2-3; D ambiguous. The CDR3 is made up of 14 amino acids. CDR1 and CDR2 from the germline V gene are MNHNY and SVGAGI (reference sequence). The V and J ends lost 0 bases and 2 bases respectively, with 6 bases between them. CDR3 DNA: TGTGCCAGCAGTTACTCCTTTTCCACAGATACGCAGTATTTT. This translates into CASSYSFSTDTQYF.